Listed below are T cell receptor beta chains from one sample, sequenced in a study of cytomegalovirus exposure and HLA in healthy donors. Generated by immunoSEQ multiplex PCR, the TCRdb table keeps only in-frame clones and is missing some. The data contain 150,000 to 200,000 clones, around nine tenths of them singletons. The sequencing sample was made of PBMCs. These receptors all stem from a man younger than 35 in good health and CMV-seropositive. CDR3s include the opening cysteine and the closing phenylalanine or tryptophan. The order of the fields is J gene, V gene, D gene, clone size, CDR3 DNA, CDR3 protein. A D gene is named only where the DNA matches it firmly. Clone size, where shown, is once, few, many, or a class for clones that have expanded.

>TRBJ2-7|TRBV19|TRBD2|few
TGTGCCAGTAGTACCGGGACTAGCGTAGCCTACGAGCAGTACTTC
CASSTGTSVAYEQYF
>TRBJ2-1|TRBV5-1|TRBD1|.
TGCGCCAGCAGAGTACAGGGGTCCAATGAGCAGTTCTTC
CASRVQGSNEQFF
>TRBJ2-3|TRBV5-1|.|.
TGCGCCAGCAGCTTGACTAGTACCGTACCAGATACGCAGTATTTT
CASSLTSTVPDTQYF
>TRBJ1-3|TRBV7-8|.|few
TGTGCCAGCCCCTTAGACAGCAACTCTGGAAACACCATATATTTT
CASPLDSNSGNTIYF
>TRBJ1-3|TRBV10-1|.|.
TGCGCCAGCAGTGGGACAGTCGGAAACACCATATATTTT
CASSGTVGNTIYF
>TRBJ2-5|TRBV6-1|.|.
TGTGCCAGCTGCGCCGCCTCGGGTCACCAAGAGACCCAGTACTTC
CASCAASGHQETQYF
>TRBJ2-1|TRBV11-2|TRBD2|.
TGTGCCAGCAGCTCCTTCCGGGACTACGTAAAAAGCTCCTACAATGAGCAGTTCTTC
CASSSFRDYVKSSYNEQFF
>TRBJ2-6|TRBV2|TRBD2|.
TGTGCCAGCAGGGACACTAGCGGTCAGCACTCTGGGGCCAACGTCCTGACTTTC
CASRDTSGQHSGANVLTF
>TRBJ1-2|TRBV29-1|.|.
TGCAGCGTTCAAAGTTATGTTGGCCCTAACTATGGCTACACCTTC
CSVQSYVGPNYGYTF
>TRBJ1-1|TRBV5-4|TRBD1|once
TGTGCCAGCAGCTCGACAGGGGGTGAAGCTTTCTTT
CASSSTGGEAFF